This TCR beta chain comes out of a study of CD8 T cells in ankylosing spondylitis. Points from the study as a whole: In ankylosing spondylitis blood, a motif of roughly eight highly homologous TCR beta variants appeared characteristic. Significant enrichment of disease-linked clones was reported in matched ankylosing spondylitis synovial fluid.

The CDR3 loop spans 16 amino acids. CDR1 is LNHDA, CDR2 SQIVND, per germline (reference sequence). V shed 7 bases, J shed 0 bases, and the junction held 9 bases outside the gene matches. On this clonotype itself: What it binds is not known.

TCRdb re-derived calls from the 5' RACE reads in MiXCR, one entry per CDR3 protein. The sample shows some 220,000 distinct CDR3 sequences, 6% to 8% of them seen only once. The chain joins TRBV19 to TRBJ1-1; 9 bases align to TRBD1. Sample: blood, either unsorted or a sorted T cell fraction (not recorded which). This clonotype was sampled from a male donor with ankylosing spondylitis. This CDR3 is CASTPDRGDLNTEAFF. The CDR3 nucleotides are TGTGCCAGTACTCCTGACAGGGGGGATTTGAACACTGAAGCTTTCTTT.